The text below deals with one T cell receptor beta chain. The record originates from a study of control samples from healthy donors and cancer patients. After removal of 6 bases from V and 12 bases from J, the junction contained 15 bases not matched to a gene. Germline values: CDR1 SNHLY, CDR2 FYNNEI. The CDR3 contains 15 residues. Measured with immunoSEQ multiplex PCR; TCRdb has only the in-frame clones, and not every one. This sample has 400,000 to 500,000 clones; about 93% occur once, and the top ten carry approximately 6.3%. The origin of this receptor is a man aged 35 to 55 with head and neck cancer. The genes are TRBV2 and TRBJ2-1, with TRBD1 matching over 9 bases. Source material: PBMCs. CDR3 coding DNA: TGTGCCAGCAGGAGAGAAGGGACAGGGTTCTGGGGGCAGTTCTTC. Translated, it gives CASRREGTGFWGQFF. Using reference TRBV2 and TRBJ2-1 for the parts outside the CDR3, the full variable domain is EPEVTQTPSHQVTQMGQEVILRCVPISNHLYFYWYRQILGQKVEFLVSFYNNEISEKSEIFDDQFSVERPDGSNFTLKIRSTKLEDSAMYFCASRREGTGFWGQFFGPGTRLTVL.